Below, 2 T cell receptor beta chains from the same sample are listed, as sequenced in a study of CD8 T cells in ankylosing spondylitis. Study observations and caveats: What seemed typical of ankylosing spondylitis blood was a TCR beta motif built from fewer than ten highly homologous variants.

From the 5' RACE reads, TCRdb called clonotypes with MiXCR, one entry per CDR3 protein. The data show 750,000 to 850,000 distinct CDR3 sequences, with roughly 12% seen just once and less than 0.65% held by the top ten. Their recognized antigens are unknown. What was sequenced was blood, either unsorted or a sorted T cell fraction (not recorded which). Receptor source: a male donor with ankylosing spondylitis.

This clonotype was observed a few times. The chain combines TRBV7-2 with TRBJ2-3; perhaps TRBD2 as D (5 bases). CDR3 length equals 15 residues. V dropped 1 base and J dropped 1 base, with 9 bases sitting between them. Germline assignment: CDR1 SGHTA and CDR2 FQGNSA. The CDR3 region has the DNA TGTGCCAGCAGCTTAGTGGGTAGCGGCACAGATACGCAGTATTTT. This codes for CASSLVGSGTDTQYF.

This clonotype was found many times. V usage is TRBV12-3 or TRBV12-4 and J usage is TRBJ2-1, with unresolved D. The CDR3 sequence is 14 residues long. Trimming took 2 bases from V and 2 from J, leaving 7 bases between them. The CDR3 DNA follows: TGTGCCAGCAGTTTAAGGACCGCCTACAATGAGCAGTTCTTC. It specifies CASSLRTAYNEQFF.